These T cell receptor beta chains were read from a single sample in a study of T cell changes during pregnancy in multiple sclerosis. Some clones are missing from TCRdb's copy, which holds only in-frame ones; the method was immunoSEQ multiplex PCR. The sample yields about 36,000 clones, about nine tenths seen once. Source: CD8+ T cells from peripheral blood mononuclear cells, taken in the third trimester of pregnancy. These receptors were obtained from a female donor with multiple sclerosis, enrolled in a pregnancy study. Each CDR3 is given with its conserved first and last residue. The D gene is left open where the match is weak. Size tells how often a clone was seen (once, few, many) or the class of an expanded clone, and some rows leave it out.

J gene: TRBJ1-1; clone size: NA; V gene: TRBV19; D gene: NA; CDR3 protein: CASSISGYSSGTEAFF; CDR3 DNA: TGTGCCAGTAGTATCTCAGGGTACAGCTCTGGCACTGAAGCTTTCTTT
J gene: TRBJ2-1; clone size: NA; V gene: TRBV5-8; D gene: NA; CDR3 protein: CASSFLDNEQFF; CDR3 DNA: TGTGCCAGCAGCTTTCTCGACAATGAGCAGTTCTTC
J gene: TRBJ1-1; clone size: few; V gene: TRBV19; D gene: NA; CDR3 protein: CASSEGNTEAFF; CDR3 DNA: TGTGCCAGTAGTGAGGGGAACACTGAAGCTTTCTTT
J gene: TRBJ2-5; clone size: NA; V gene: TRBV7-9; D gene: NA; CDR3 protein: CASSHVTTRGETQYF; CDR3 DNA: TGTGCCAGCAGTCACGTAACGACCCGGGGGGAGACCCAGTACTTC
J gene: TRBJ2-5; clone size: NA; V gene: TRBV30; D gene: TRBD2; CDR3 protein: CACLAGGPTETQYF; CDR3 DNA: TGTGCCTGCCTAGCGGGGGGGCCGACAGAGACCCAGTACTTC
J gene: TRBJ1-2; clone size: NA; V gene: TRBV27; D gene: TRBD1; CDR3 protein: CASSQTGQYGYTF; CDR3 DNA: TGTGCCAGCAGTCAGACAGGGCAATATGGCTACACCTTC
J gene: TRBJ1-1; clone size: NA; V gene: TRBV13; D gene: TRBD1; CDR3 protein: CASRIRGQLNTEAFF; CDR3 DNA: TGTGCCAGCAGAATACGGGGACAGTTGAACACTGAAGCTTTCTTT
J gene: TRBJ1-1; clone size: NA; V gene: TRBV29-1; D gene: NA; CDR3 protein: CSAGVGGTEAFF; CDR3 DNA: TGCAGCGCTGGGGTTGGGGGGACTGAAGCTTTCTTT
J gene: TRBJ1-2; clone size: NA; V gene: TRBV30; D gene: NA; CDR3 protein: CAWSVRNYGYTF; CDR3 DNA: TGTGCCTGGAGTGTACGGAACTATGGCTACACCTTC
J gene: TRBJ2-2; clone size: NA; V gene: TRBV7-9; D gene: NA; CDR3 protein: CASSSWTENTGELFF; CDR3 DNA: TGTGCCAGCAGCTCTTGGACAGAGAACACCGGGGAGCTGTTTTTT
J gene: TRBJ1-1; clone size: NA; V gene: TRBV11-2; D gene: TRBD1; CDR3 protein: CASSPWDRSNTEAFF; CDR3 DNA: TGTGCCAGCAGCCCATGGGACAGGTCGAACACTGAAGCTTTCTTT
J gene: TRBJ1-4; clone size: NA; V gene: TRBV6-8; D gene: NA; CDR3 protein: CASSYAEVDEKLFF; CDR3 DNA: TGTGCCAGCAGTTACGCAGAGGTAGATGAAAAACTGTTTTTT
J gene: TRBJ2-7; clone size: NA; V gene: TRBV29-1; D gene: TRBD2; CDR3 protein: CSATGGGTYEQYF; CDR3 DNA: TGCAGCGCCACGGGCGGGGGTACCTACGAGCAGTACTTC
J gene: TRBJ1-1; clone size: NA; V gene: TRBV6-4; D gene: NA; CDR3 protein: CASGPSIDTEAFF; CDR3 DNA: TGTGCCAGCGGGCCCTCCATAGACACTGAAGCTTTCTTT
J gene: TRBJ2-1; clone size: NA; V gene: TRBV7-6; D gene: NA; CDR3 protein: CASSTFGSGSLDNEQFF; CDR3 DNA: TGTGCCAGCAGCACATTTGGGTCCGGGAGTCTCGACAATGAGCAGTTCTTC
J gene: TRBJ2-3; clone size: once; V gene: TRBV19; D gene: NA; CDR3 protein: CASSIDLVLRPRTDTQYF; CDR3 DNA: TGTGCCAGTAGTATAGATCTAGTGTTAAGGCCCCGCACAGATACGCAGTATTTT
J gene: TRBJ2-7; clone size: medium-sized; V gene: TRBV7-2; D gene: TRBD1; CDR3 protein: CASSPMIGTGREQYF; CDR3 DNA: TGTGCCAGCAGCCCCATGATCGGGACAGGGCGCGAGCAGTACTTC
J gene: TRBJ2-1; clone size: NA; V gene: TRBV5-6; D gene: TRBD2; CDR3 protein: CASSSGLAGNEQFF; CDR3 DNA: TGTGCCAGCAGCTCCGGACTAGCGGGAAACGAGCAGTTCTTC
J gene: TRBJ2-1; clone size: NA; V gene: TRBV9; D gene: TRBD2; CDR3 protein: CASSVAPLSGGLYNEQFF; CDR3 DNA: TGTGCCAGCAGCGTAGCCCCCCTAAGCGGGGGACTTTACAATGAGCAGTTCTTC
J gene: TRBJ1-1; clone size: NA; V gene: TRBV14; D gene: TRBD1; CDR3 protein: CASSQGRGGWSAEAFF; CDR3 DNA: TGTGCCAGCAGCCAAGGAAGAGGGGGCTGGAGCGCTGAAGCTTTCTTT
J gene: TRBJ2-7; clone size: NA; V gene: TRBV7-3; D gene: NA; CDR3 protein: CASSKSGPPAYGQYF; CDR3 DNA: TGTGCCAGCAGCAAATCAGGGCCGCCAGCCTACGGGCAGTACTTC
J gene: TRBJ2-7; clone size: NA; V gene: TRBV6-1; D gene: NA; CDR3 protein: CASSEGFAEPAYEQYF; CDR3 DNA: TGTGCCAGCAGTGAGGGTTTTGCGGAGCCGGCCTACGAGCAGTACTTC